This TCR beta chain stems from a study of blood T cell repertoires in COVID-19. As for the study in general: Some COVID-19 samples were acute and others convalescent; all came from the United States, Italy and Spain.

Germline trimming cut 5 bases from V and 2 bases from J; bases unmatched to any gene: 5. This CDR3 has 14 amino acids. CDR1 is LGHNA, CDR2 YSLEER, per germline. The authors' processing: Using reference gene primer amplification, nucleated cell counts were estimated. Using immunoSEQ multiplex PCR, the repertoire was profiled, and TCRdb retains in-frame clones only, with some absent. That table furnishes V, J and clone size, whereas the DNA furnished D and trimming. The table records 250,000 or so clones, approximately 88% of them present only once. This TCR was recovered from a woman aged 25-40 years with COVID-19, enrolled during active disease. The material sequenced was peripheral blood. This chain links TRBV4-3 with TRBJ1-2; 7 bases are a match to TRBD1. The CDR3 reads CASSTQTGNYGYTF. The CDR3 DNA is TGCGCCAGCAGCACCCAGACAGGGAACTATGGCTACACCTTC.